This T cell receptor beta chain emerged from a study of blood T cell repertoires in COVID-19. Study overall: Sample material is recorded as cDNA or gDNA derived from T cells, B-cell-depleted T cells, or PBMCs.

Followed longitudinally, the Seattle patients had been enrolled during active infection. This CDR3 contains 17 residues. Trimming removed 0 bases at V and 5 bases at J, with 19 bases between. The V gene's germline CDR1 is SGDLS and CDR2 YYNGEE. Original processing methods: Amplification from reference gene primers served as the basis for estimated nucleated cell counts. Clones were sequenced by immunoSEQ multiplex PCR, and TCRdb holds only the in-frame ones, with some missing. V, J and clone size reflect that table, while D and trimming were determined from the DNA. The repertoire holds some 330,000 clones, with around 92% as singletons.

Sequencing was carried out using peripheral blood. The gene calls are TRBV9 and TRBJ2-3, with D possibly being TRBD2 (6 bases). This clonotype was sampled from a woman aged 25 to 39 with COVID-19, enrolled during active disease. The CDR3 nucleotides are TGTGCCAGCAGCGTAGTTAGTGGGCGGATGGGAGGAGATACGCAGTATTTT. This gives the protein CASSVVSGRMGGDTQYF.